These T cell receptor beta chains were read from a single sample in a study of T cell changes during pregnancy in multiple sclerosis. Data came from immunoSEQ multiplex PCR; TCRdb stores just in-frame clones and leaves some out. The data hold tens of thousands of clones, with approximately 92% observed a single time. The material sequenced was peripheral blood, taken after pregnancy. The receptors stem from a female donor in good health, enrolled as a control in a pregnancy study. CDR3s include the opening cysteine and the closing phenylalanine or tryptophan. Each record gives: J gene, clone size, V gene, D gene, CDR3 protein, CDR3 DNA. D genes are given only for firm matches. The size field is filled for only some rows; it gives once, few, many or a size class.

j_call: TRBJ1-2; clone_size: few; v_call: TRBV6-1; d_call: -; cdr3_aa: CASSADRSYGYTF; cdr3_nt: TGTGCCAGCAGTGCCGACAGGAGCTATGGCTACACCTTC
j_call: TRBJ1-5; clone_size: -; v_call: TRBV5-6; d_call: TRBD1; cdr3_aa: CASSLQGLASNQPQHF; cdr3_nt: TGTGCCAGCAGCTTACAGGGGCTTGCGAGCAATCAGCCCCAGCATTTT
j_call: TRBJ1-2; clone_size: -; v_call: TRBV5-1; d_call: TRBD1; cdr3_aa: CASSSGTGVYGYTF; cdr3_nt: TGCGCCAGCAGCTCCGGGACAGGGGTCTATGGCTACACCTTC
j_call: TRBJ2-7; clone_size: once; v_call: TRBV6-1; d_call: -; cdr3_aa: CASSGAASAEAYYEQYF; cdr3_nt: TGTGCCAGCAGTGGTGCGGCGTCAGCTGAAGCTTACTACGAGCAGTACTTC
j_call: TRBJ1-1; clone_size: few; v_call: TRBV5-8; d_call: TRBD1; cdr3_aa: CASSLTGALVRAFF; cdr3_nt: TGTGCCAGCAGCTTAACAGGGGCCCTCGTTCGAGCTTTCTTT
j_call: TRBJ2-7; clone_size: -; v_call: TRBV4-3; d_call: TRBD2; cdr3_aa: CASSQRPGLASYEQYF; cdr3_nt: TGCGCCAGCAGCCAACGTCCGGGACTAGCGTCCTACGAGCAGTACTTC
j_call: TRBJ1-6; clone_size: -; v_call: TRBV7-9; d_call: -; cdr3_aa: CASSWSEPRGGNYNSPLHF; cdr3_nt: TGTGCCAGCAGCTGGTCAGAGCCGCGGGGTGGAAACTATAATTCACCCCTCCACTTT
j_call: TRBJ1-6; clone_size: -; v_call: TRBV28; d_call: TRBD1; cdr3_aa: CASSMQGAGDSPLHF; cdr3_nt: TGTGCCAGCAGTATGCAGGGGGCAGGAGATTCACCCCTCCACTTT
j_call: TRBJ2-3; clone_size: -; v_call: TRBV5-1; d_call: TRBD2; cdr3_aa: CASSSTSGVRTDTQYF; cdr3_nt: TGCGCCAGCAGCTCGACCAGCGGGGTGCGCACAGATACGCAGTATTTT
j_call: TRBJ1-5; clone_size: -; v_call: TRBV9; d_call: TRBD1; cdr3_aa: CASSRQPGGGQPQHF; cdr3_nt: TGTGCCAGCAGCAGACAACCAGGGGGCGGTCAGCCCCAGCATTTT
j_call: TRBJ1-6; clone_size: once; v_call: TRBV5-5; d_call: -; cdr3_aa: CASSLAVTDNSPLHF; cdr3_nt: TGTGCCAGCAGCTTGGCCGTCACGGATAATTCACCCCTCCACTTT
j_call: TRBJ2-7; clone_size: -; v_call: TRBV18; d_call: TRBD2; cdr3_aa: CASSPRLAGIYEQYF; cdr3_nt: TGTGCCAGCTCACCCCGCCTAGCGGGAATATACGAGCAGTACTTC
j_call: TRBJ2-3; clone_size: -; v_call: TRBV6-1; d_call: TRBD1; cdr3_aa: CASSGRDRGYTDTQYF; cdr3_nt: TGTGCCAGCAGTGGCCGGGACAGGGGATACACAGATACGCAGTATTTT
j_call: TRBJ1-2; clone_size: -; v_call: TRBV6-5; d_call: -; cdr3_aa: CASSYEAGPFGGYTF; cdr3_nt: TGTGCCAGCAGTTACGAGGCAGGGCCTTTCGGTGGCTACACCTTC
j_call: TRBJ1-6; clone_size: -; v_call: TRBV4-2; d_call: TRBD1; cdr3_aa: CASSQPGQGNSPLHF; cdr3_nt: TGTGCCAGCAGCCAGCCGGGACAGGGGAATTCACCCCTCCACTTT
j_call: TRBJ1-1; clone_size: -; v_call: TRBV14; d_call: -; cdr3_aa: CASSHGPGQMNTEAFF; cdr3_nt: TGTGCCAGCAGCCACGGACCGGGACAAATGAACACTGAAGCTTTCTTT
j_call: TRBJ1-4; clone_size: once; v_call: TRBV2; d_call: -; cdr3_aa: CAGASLDDEKLFF; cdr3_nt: TGTGCCGGGGCGTCCCTGGACGATGAAAAACTGTTTTTT
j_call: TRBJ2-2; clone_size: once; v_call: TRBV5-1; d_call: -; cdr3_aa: CASSLESRVTGELFF; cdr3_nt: TGCGCCAGCAGCTTGGAATCCAGGGTTACCGGGGAGCTGTTTTTT